These 10 T cell receptor beta chains share one sample of origin, sequenced in a study of blood T cell repertoires in COVID-19. Profiling relied on immunoSEQ multiplex PCR, and the TCRdb table lists in-frame clones only, not all of them. The table has about 200,000 clones, around four fifths seen once; the top ten hold approximately 0.97%. The sequenced sample was peripheral blood. The source is a man in his fifties or sixties with COVID-19, enrolled during active disease.

The CDR3 sequence is CASSSEIDRHTEAFF. CDR3 DNA sequence: TGTGCCAGCAGCTCAGAGATTGACAGGCACACTGAAGCTTTCTTT. This chain joins TRBV7-9 and TRBJ1-1, with a tentative D call TRBD1 (6 bases). Germline loops: CDR1 SEHNR, CDR2 FQNEAQ (reference sequence). CDR3 length: 15 residues. V lost 4 bases and J 3 bases, leaving 15 bases between the germline ends.

As DNA, the CDR3 is TGTGCCAGCAGCCGGTCGTCCGGGACAGGGAGGAACTATGGCTACACCTTC. It yields the protein CASSRSSGTGRNYGYTF. This chain joins TRBV5-4 and TRBJ1-2; 9 bases map to TRBD1. The trim removed 4 bases at V and 2 bases at J, leaving 12 bases unmatched. The CDR3 has 17 amino acids. From germline, CDR1 is SGHNT and CDR2 YYREEE (reference sequence). The full variable domain, in which reference TRBV5-4 and TRBJ1-2 provide the parts outside the CDR3, is ETGVTQSPTHLIKTRGQQVTLRCSSQSGHNTVSWYQQALGQGPQFIFQYYREEENGRGNFPPRFSGLQFPNYSSELNVNALELDDSALYLCASSRSSGTGRNYGYTFGSGTRLTVV.

The V and J genes are TRBV6-6 and TRBJ1-3; 9 bases line up with TRBD1. V was clipped by 6 bases and J by 3 bases; unmatched bases: 6. Germline lookup yields CDR1 MNHNY and CDR2 SVGAGI (reference sequence). There are 15 residues in the CDR3. This CDR3 is CASSPTGGVGNTIYF. CDR3 DNA sequence: TGTGCCAGCAGCCCGACAGGGGGAGTTGGAAACACCATATATTTT.

The chain recombines TRBV4-2 with TRBJ1-6; the match to TRBD1 covers 8 bases. There are 17 residues in the CDR3. Germline CDR1 LGHNA, CDR2 YNFKEQ. Losses at the gene ends were 0 bases for V and 10 bases for J; bases not matched to a gene: 11. The CDR3 DNA reads TGTGCCAGCAGCCAAGATAACTCCGGGACAGGTCAATCACCCCTCCACTTT. This encodes CASSQDNSGTGQSPLHF.

The J gene is TRBJ1-1, the V gene TRBV3-1 (or the pseudogene TRBV3-2); no reliable D call. CDR3 length: 13 residues. The germline V gene has CDR1 LGHDT and CDR2 YNNKEL (reference sequence). V was trimmed by 4 bases and J by 2 bases, leaving 8 bases between them. CDR3 region: CASSPPNNTEAFF. As DNA, the CDR3 is TGTGCCAGCAGCCCCCCTAATAACACTGAAGCTTTCTTT.

This chain links TRBV5-1 with TRBJ1-4, with a possible D match to TRBD1 (6 bases). V shed 7 bases and J shed 8 bases, with 21 bases lying between them. Germline V gene data show CDR1 as SGHRS and CDR2 as YFSETQ. The CDR3 has 15 amino acids. The CDR3 sequence: CASRPMGANGEKLFF. In DNA form, the CDR3 reads TGCGCCAGCCGCCCTATGGGGGCGAATGGGGAAAAACTGTTTTTT.

This chain links TRBV7-2 with TRBJ1-2; 9 bases line up with TRBD1. V gave up 5 bases and J gave up 6 bases; unmatched junction bases: 7. Germline assignment: CDR1 SGHTA and CDR2 FQGNSA. This CDR3 region has 14 residues. The CDR3 DNA reads TGTGCCAGCAGCGACCGGGGACAGGGTCATGGCTACACCTTC. It specifies CASSDRGQGHGYTF.

This chain joins TRBV19 and TRBJ2-1; TRBD2 is a possible D gene (7 bases). The germline V and J ends were trimmed by 1 base and 8 bases, with 9 bases remaining between them. The CDR3 loop spans 13 amino acids. Germline V CDR1 and CDR2: LNHDA, SQIVND (reference sequence). The DNA for the CDR3 is TGTGCCAGTAGTATAGGGGGGGGCTATGAGCAGTTCTTC. This encodes CASSIGGGYEQFF. The full variable domain, completed using reference TRBV19 and TRBJ2-1, is DGGITQSPKYLFRKEGQNVTLSCEQNLNHDAMYWYRQDPGQGLRLIYYSQIVNDFQKGDIAEGYSVSREKKESFPLTVTSAQKNPTAFYLCASSIGGGYEQFFGPGTRLTVL.

The gene calls are TRBV28 and TRBJ2-1; TRBD1 might be the D (6 bases). The CDR3 loop spans 14 amino acids. CDR1 and CDR2 from the germline V gene are MDHEN and SYDVKM. Trimming shortened V by 2 bases and J by 8 bases, and 13 bases separated the two germline ends. CDR3 bases: TGTGCCAGCAGTTTACGCAGGGGTGTTGATGAGCAGTTCTTC. It codes for CASSLRRGVDEQFF.

The chain combines TRBV30 with TRBJ1-1; D remains unclear. The CDR3 extends over 12 amino acids. Germline values: CDR1 GTSNPN, CDR2 SVGIG (reference sequence). V lost 0 bases and J 10 bases, leaving 12 bases between the germline ends. The CDR3 DNA reads as TGTGCCTGGAGTGTACTGAGAGGCGGAGCTTTCTTT. Translation: CAWSVLRGGAFF.